A single sample is the source of the 13 T cell receptor beta chains below, sequenced in a study of T-cell memory formation after mild COVID-19. MiXCR, run by TCRdb on the 5' RACE reads, gives a single entry per CDR3 protein. The sample carries hundreds of thousands of distinct CDR3 sequences, 20% recorded once. The source material was PBMCs or a T cell subset sorted from them (not recorded which). The receptors stem from an adult woman who had mild COVID-19 (a few samples of this study predate the infection). Cell type and time point are not known.

This clonotype was found many times. The chain links TRBV28 to TRBJ1-1; D is perhaps TRBD1 (5 bases). Germline V lookup: CDR1 MDHEN, CDR2 SYDVKM. V was trimmed by 5 bases and J by 3 bases, leaving 19 bases between them. CDR3 size: 16 residues. The DNA for the CDR3 is TGTGCCAGCAGTCCTCTCAGGTCGGGGGGGGACACTGAAGCTTTCTTT. Encoded protein: CASSPLRSGGDTEAFF.

The rearrangement links TRBV12-3 or TRBV12-4 to TRBJ1-3, with 7 nucleotides matching TRBD1. This CDR3 is 18 amino acids long. V was clipped by 2 bases and J by 0 bases; unmatched bases: 10. The CDR3 DNA is TGTGCCAGCAGTTTATCTTCCCCGGGACAGAGCTCTGGAAACACCATATATTTT. Protein sequence: CASSLSSPGQSSGNTIYF.

This clonotype has just a few counts. V is TRBV4-1 and J is TRBJ2-7, with D possibly being TRBD1 (6 bases). Germline CDR1 is MGHRA and CDR2 is YSYEKL. The CDR3 runs to 14 residues. V shed 1 base and J shed 7 bases, with 14 bases lying between them. CDR3 loop: CASSQGTGRGEQYF. Here the CDR3 DNA reads TGCGCCAGCAGCCAAGGAACAGGGAGAGGGGAGCAGTACTTC.

A single count supports this clonotype. This chain joins TRBV12-3 or TRBV12-4 and TRBJ2-1; TRBD2 aligns across 10 bases. CDR3 length equals 16 residues. V was clipped by 7 bases and J by 8 bases; unmatched bases: 14. CDR3 nucleotide sequence: TGTGCCAGCACTTCCGGGACTAGCGCCCTTGAGGATGAGCAGTTCTTC. Its translation is CASTSGTSALEDEQFF.

A few counts support this clonotype. At one end the junction does not follow the germline gene, possibly because of a read error. Written as DNA, the CDR3 is TGCGCCAGCAGCCCAGAGGGACAGGGGGAAATCTTT. Its protein is CASSPEGQGEIF. The V call is TRBV5-1, the J call TRBJ1-1; 11 bases are shared with TRBD1. In germline, CDR1 is SGHRS, CDR2 YFSETQ. The CDR3 consists of 12 residues.

This clonotype has only a few counts. V usage is TRBV7-6 and J usage is TRBJ2-7, with 8 bases matching TRBD1. Per the germline V gene, CDR1 is SGHVS and CDR2 is FNYEAQ. Losses at the gene ends were 5 bases for V and 4 bases for J; bases not matched to a gene: 7. There are 14 residues in the CDR3. CDR3 DNA sequence: TGTGCCAGCAGCGAGAGACAGGGGCGTTACGAGCAGTACTTC. Its protein product is CASSERQGRYEQYF.

This clonotype has more than one count but fewer than ten. The chain combines TRBV7-9 with TRBJ1-1; D gene ambiguous. The CDR3 covers 15 residues. Per the germline V gene, CDR1 is SEHNR and CDR2 is FQNEAQ (reference sequence). The V gene lost 1 base and the J gene lost 1 base, with 10 bases spanning the gap. CDR3 loop: CASSLGVGRNTEAFF. For the CDR3, the DNA is TGTGCCAGCAGCTTAGGGGTAGGGCGGAACACTGAAGCTTTCTTT.

The chain has TRBV6-5 and TRBJ2-5; the D gene is possibly TRBD2 (5 bases). V gave up 5 bases and J gave up 3 bases, with 13 bases separating them. This CDR3 region has 14 residues. Germline CDR1 MNHEY, CDR2 SVGAGI. The CDR3 sequence is CASSGSWEKETQYF. CDR3 nucleotide sequence: TGTGCCAGCAGTGGAAGCTGGGAGAAAGAGACCCAGTACTTC.

In this sample, this clonotype turned up many times. This chain links TRBV25-1 with TRBJ2-7; a weak D match, TRBD2 (5 bases). The V gene lost 4 bases and the J gene lost 2 bases, with 15 bases spanning the gap. Germline V lookup: CDR1 MGHDK, CDR2 SYGVNS. CDR3 length equals 15 residues. This CDR3 is CASSVSADGAYEQYF. CDR3 bases: TGTGCCAGCAGTGTTAGCGCGGACGGAGCCTACGAGCAGTACTTC.

This chain joins TRBV18 and TRBJ2-1, with 8 bases that match TRBD1. The trim removed 4 bases at V and 6 bases at J, leaving 2 bases unmatched. From germline, CDR1 is KGHSH and CDR2 LQKENI. CDR3 length: 13 amino acids. The DNA of the CDR3 is TGTGCCAGCTCACACGGACAGGGCAATGAGCAGTTCTTC. Translated, it gives CASSHGQGNEQFF.

This clonotype was seen a handful of times. The V and J genes are TRBV7-2 and TRBJ2-1; TRBD2 agrees at 7 bases. Germline lookup yields CDR1 SGHTA and CDR2 FQGNSA. The CDR3 is 15 amino acids. The trim removed 1 base at V and 2 bases at J, leaving 2 bases unmatched. The CDR3, as DNA: TGTGCCAGCAGCTTAGATCGGGGGGCCTACAATGAGCAGTTCTTC. Its translation: CASSLDRGAYNEQFF.

This clonotype appeared a few times. CDR3 bases: TGTGCCAGCAGTTTAGTGTCGGCTAGCACAGATACGCAGTATTTT. Its translation: CASSLVSASTDTQYF. The V gene is TRBV12-3 or TRBV12-4, the J gene TRBJ2-3, with D unclear. This CDR3 comprises 15 residues. V gave up 1 base and J gave up 0 bases, with 8 bases separating them.

The rearrangement links TRBV20-1 to TRBJ2-3; 8 bases align to TRBD2. This CDR3 is built from 15 residues. V gave up 7 bases and J gave up 1 base; unmatched junction bases: 10. The germline V gene has CDR1 DFQATT and CDR2 SNEGSKA (reference sequence). The CDR3 nucleotides are TGCAGTGTCGAACAACGGGGGGGCGGCACAGATACGCAGTATTTT. Residues: CSVEQRGGGTDTQYF.